Below, one TCR beta chain is given with its context. This CDR3 region has 13 residues. V gave up 7 bases and J gave up 3 bases, with 12 bases separating them. Germline assignment: CDR1 MNHEY and CDR2 SVGAGI. The data are from a study of blood T cell repertoires in COVID-19. Study at large: Italy, Spain and the United States were the sources of the convalescent and acute COVID-19 samples.

Clones were sequenced by immunoSEQ multiplex PCR, and TCRdb holds only the in-frame ones, with some missing. Among roughly 230,000 clones listed, 90% were seen once. The sample was peripheral blood. The receptor comes from a woman in her sixties or seventies with COVID-19, enrolled during active disease. The chain has TRBV6-5 and TRBJ1-1; TRBD1 might be the D (5 bases). The CDR3: CASMWGLDTEAFF. DNA of the CDR3: TGTGCCAGCATGTGGGGACTAGACACTGAAGCTTTCTTT.